Described below is a single TCR beta chain sequence and its context. The sequenced target, TCR beta, came from blood CD8+ and CD4+ T cells. Control patients had untreated stable or active relapsing-remitting multiple sclerosis by revised McDonald criteria. Negative isolation was used for CD8+ and CD4+ T cells, and FACS enrichment was applied to TEMRA cells. These data come from a study of CD8 T cells in Susac syndrome. RNA was extracted with the RNeasy kit, and a quantity of roughly 0.45 to 1 ug was reverse transcribed using random hexamers. Amplification of the TCR beta CDR3 was carried out by immunoSEQ multiplex PCR, which spanned a total of 54 Vbeta and 13 Jbeta segments. TCRdb called the immunoSEQ multiplex PCR reads again in MiXCR, with one record for every CDR3 protein. The sample contains approximately 180,000 distinct CDR3 sequences, more than 90% of which appear only once. Germline V gene lookup returns CDR1 KGHSH and CDR2 LQKENI. V lost 0 bases and J lost 3, with 12 bases in between. The CDR3 length is 16 residues.

This receptor was identified in a human donor with multiple sclerosis. The rearrangement joins TRBV18 to TRBJ2-1, with D perhaps matching TRBD1 (6 bases). Sequencing input: CD4+ T cells from PBMCs. The CDR3 region is CASSPPSRTDYNEQFF. In nucleotides, the CDR3 is TGTGCCAGCTCACCACCTTCCCGGACAGACTACAATGAGCAGTTCTTC. The full variable domain, with the rest looked up from reference TRBV18 and TRBJ2-1, is NAGVMQNPRHLVRRRGQEARLRCSPMKGHSHVYWYRQLPEEGLKFMVYLQKENIIDESGMPKERFSAEFPKEGPSILRIQQVVRGDSAAYFCASSPPSRTDYNEQFFGPGTRLTVL.